The 21 T cell receptor beta chains presented below share a single source sample, sequenced in a study of T cell changes during pregnancy in multiple sclerosis. Clones were read by immunoSEQ multiplex PCR, and TCRdb kept only the in-frame ones, dropping some. The sample contains 70,000 to 100,000 clones, 90% to 95% of which appear only once. This specimen was peripheral blood, taken in the third trimester of pregnancy. These receptors all come from a female donor with multiple sclerosis, enrolled in a pregnancy study.

The chain has TRBV7-7 and TRBJ2-7; 14 bases align to TRBD2. The germline V gene encodes CDR1 SSHAT and CDR2 FNYEAQ (reference sequence). The CDR3 totals 16 residues. The CDR3 region is CANPPGLAGESYEQYF. The CDR3, as DNA: TGTGCTAACCCACCGGGACTAGCGGGAGAGAGCTACGAGCAGTACTTC.

V usage is TRBV7-2 and J usage is TRBJ2-7; tentatively, D is TRBD1 (5 bases). The germline V gene has CDR1 SGHTA and CDR2 FQGNSA. Trimming shortened V by 1 base and J by 0 bases, and 13 bases separated the two germline ends. The CDR3 totals 16 residues. DNA of the CDR3: TGTGCCAGCAGCTTAGGCGGCGGTGGGGCCTCCTACGAGCAGTACTTC. Residues: CASSLGGGGASYEQYF. The full variable domain, in which reference TRBV7-2 and TRBJ2-7 provide the parts outside the CDR3, is GAGVSQSPSNKVTEKGKDVELRCDPISGHTALYWYRQSLGQGLEFLIYFQGNSAPDKSGLPSDRFSAERTGGSVSTLTIQRTQQEDSAVYLCASSLGGGGASYEQYFGPGTRLTVT.

The rearrangement uses TRBV5-1 and TRBJ2-5; 9 nucleotides match TRBD1. The V gene's germline CDR1 is SGHRS and CDR2 YFSETQ. With 5 bases clipped from V and 3 bases from J, the junction kept 5 bases outside the gene matches. This CDR3 region has 14 residues. The CDR3 protein is CASRPGQGKETQYF. In nucleotides, the CDR3 is TGCGCCAGCAGGCCGGGACAGGGAAAAGAGACCCAGTACTTC.

J is TRBJ1-1 and V is TRBV7-2, with 7 bases identical to TRBD1. This CDR3 has 14 amino acids. Losses at the gene ends were 5 bases for V and 2 bases for J; bases not matched to a gene: 5. Germline CDR1 and CDR2: SGHTA and FQGNSA. CDR3 sequence (DNA): TGTGCCAGCAGCCCGGGACAGTTAAACACTGAAGCTTTCTTT. Amino acid sequence: CASSPGQLNTEAFF.

V and J are TRBV28 and TRBJ2-7, with 7 bases that match TRBD2. V shed 8 bases and J 1 base; nucleotides not matched to a gene: 23. Germline CDR1 is MDHEN and CDR2 is SYDVKM. This CDR3 has 19 residues. The CDR3 sequence is CASAEPASGRPSRSYEQYF. As DNA, the CDR3 is TGTGCCAGCGCCGAACCTGCTAGCGGCCGTCCATCCCGTTCCTACGAGCAGTACTTC.

The chain links TRBV27 to TRBJ2-3; tentatively, D is TRBD2 (5 bases). Germline loops: CDR1 MNHEY, CDR2 SMNVEV (reference sequence). The CDR3 length is 15 residues. V gave up 2 bases and J gave up 0 bases, with 9 bases separating them. Written as DNA, the CDR3 is TGTGCCAGCAGTTTAGCGGGCCTTAGCACAGATACGCAGTATTTT. Its protein is CASSLAGLSTDTQYF.

This clone occurred once. The V gene is TRBV5-4, the J gene TRBJ2-7; TRBD2 matches at 15 bases. The CDR3 consists of 17 residues. The V gene's germline CDR1 is SGHNT and CDR2 YYREEE (reference sequence). The V and J ends lost 4 bases and 4 bases, in that order; junction bases with no gene match: 9. The CDR3 protein is CASSPGLAGGVGYEQYF. CDR3 bases: TGTGCCAGCAGCCCCGGACTAGCGGGAGGGGTAGGGTACGAGCAGTACTTC. Together with reference TRBV5-4 and TRBJ2-7, the CDR3 gives the full variable domain: ETGVTQSPTHLIKTRGQQVTLRCSSQSGHNTVSWYQQALGQGPQFIFQYYREEENGRGNFPPRFSGLQFPNYSSELNVNALELDDSALYLCASSPGLAGGVGYEQYFGPGTRLTVT.

The rearrangement links TRBV2 to TRBJ1-5, with 9 positions matching TRBD1. The CDR3 covers 15 residues. The V gene's germline CDR1 is SNHLY and CDR2 FYNNEI. V shed 5 bases and J 7 bases; nucleotides not matched to a gene: 9. The CDR3 here is CASSSNGGTGQPQHF. CDR3 coding DNA: TGTGCCAGCAGTTCTAATGGGGGGACAGGGCAGCCCCAGCATTTT.

The chain recombines TRBV27 with TRBJ2-1; D might be TRBD1 (5 bases). CDR3 size: 13 residues. CDR1 is MNHEY and CDR2 is SMNVEV in the germline V gene (reference sequence). The ends were cut back, 6 bases at V and 8 bases at J, with 14 bases in the middle. The CDR3, as DNA: TGTGCCAGCAGGGGGCTCTACTTGGATGAGCAGTTCTTC. Its protein product is CASRGLYLDEQFF.

The rearrangement uses TRBV2 and TRBJ2-7, with TRBD1 identical over 10 bases. This CDR3 comprises 14 residues. The J segment lost 4 bases and the V segment lost 10 bases, leaving 10 bases of the junction unmatched. Germline CDR1 SNHLY, CDR2 FYNNEI. This chain's CDR3 is CATAPGQGTYEQYF. The CDR3 nucleotides are TGTGCCACGGCGCCGGGACAGGGGACTTACGAGCAGTACTTC.

The chain couples TRBV4-1 to TRBJ1-1, with 10 bases matching TRBD1. The V and J ends lost 4 bases and 3 bases, in that order; junction bases with no gene match: 5. CDR1 is MGHRA, CDR2 YSYEKL, per germline. This CDR3 spans 15 amino acids. The CDR3 loop is CASSPRQGADTEAFF. CDR3 in DNA: TGCGCCAGCAGCCCCCGACAGGGGGCCGACACTGAAGCTTTCTTT.

This chain links TRBV28 with TRBJ2-7; the match to TRBD2 covers 10 bases. The CDR3 contains 17 residues. The germline V gene has CDR1 MDHEN and CDR2 SYDVKM. The ends lost 1 base at V and 7 bases at J; junction bases unmatched: 13. The CDR3 loop is CASSLYDLAGVREEQYF. The CDR3 DNA sequence: TGTGCCAGCAGTTTATACGACCTAGCGGGAGTACGTGAGGAGCAGTACTTC.

The rearrangement links TRBV29-1 to TRBJ2-5; TRBD1 matches at 7 bases. CDR3 length: 14 residues. Germline CDR1 SQVTM, CDR2 ANQGSEA. V trimming: 4 bases; J trimming: 2 bases; junction bases outside the gene matches: 7. CDR3 loop: CSVGLTGYQETQYF. CDR3 bases: TGCAGCGTTGGATTGACAGGGTATCAAGAGACCCAGTACTTC.

The CDR3 DNA sequence: TGTGCCAGCAGTTTAGTCTCCAGGGAAGAGACCCAGTACTTC. This encodes CASSLVSREETQYF. The chain combines TRBV28 with TRBJ2-5, with a possible D match to TRBD1 (5 bases). The CDR3 length is 14 residues. The V and J ends lost 2 bases and 3 bases respectively, with 10 bases between them. Germline CDR1 is MDHEN and CDR2 is SYDVKM.

V usage is TRBV7-9 and J usage is TRBJ2-1; D not certain. CDR1 is SEHNR and CDR2 is FQNEAQ in the germline V gene (reference sequence). With 7 bases removed from V and 5 bases from J, the gap between germline ends came to 9 bases. This CDR3 contains 12 residues. The CDR3 DNA sequence: TGTGCCAGCAACCCTCCAGACAATGAGCAGTTCTTC. This sequence encodes CASNPPDNEQFF. The variable domain in full, completed from reference TRBV7-9 and TRBJ2-1, reads DTGVSQNPRHKITKRGQNVTFRCDPISEHNRLYWYRQTLGQGPEFLTYFQNEAQLEKSRLLSDRFSAERPKGSFSTLEIQRTEQGDSAMYLCASNPPDNEQFFGPGTRLTVL.

This sequence joins TRBV6-5 and TRBJ1-5; D unclear. V was shortened by 8 bases and J by 3 bases, with 11 bases between the two germline ends. CDR3 length: 13 residues. Germline lookup yields CDR1 MNHEY and CDR2 SVGAGI. The CDR3 loop is CASSVGDNQPQHF. The CDR3 region has the DNA TGTGCCAGCTCGGTCGGTGACAATCAGCCCCAGCATTTT.

The chain links TRBV4-2 to TRBJ2-7; 10 nucleotides align to TRBD2. The germline gives CDR1 LGHNA, CDR2 YNFKEQ. Trimming at V came to 4 bases and at J to 3 bases, leaving 12 bases not matched to a gene. This CDR3 has 17 residues. CDR3 nucleotides: TGTGCCAGCAGCCGCGGAGGGGAACTAGCGGGAATCTACGAGCAGTACTTC. Protein product: CASSRGGELAGIYEQYF.

The chain has TRBV2 and TRBJ2-5, with 10 positions matching TRBD1. The CDR3 sequence is 14 residues long. V was pared by 8 bases and J by 6 bases, with 9 bases of the junction left unmatched. CDR1 is SNHLY, CDR2 FYNNEI, per germline. The CDR3 loop is CASGWDRGAQTQYF. The CDR3 DNA reads TGTGCCAGCGGCTGGGACAGGGGCGCACAGACCCAGTACTTC.

V and J are TRBV7-2 and TRBJ2-5; 12 nucleotides match TRBD2. Germline trimming cut 3 bases from V and 4 bases from J; bases unmatched to any gene: 6. The germline V gene has CDR1 SGHTA and CDR2 FQGNSA. The CDR3 totals 16 residues. CDR3 sequence: CASSFRLAGAAETQYF. The CDR3 nucleotides are TGTGCCAGCAGCTTCCGACTAGCGGGAGCTGCAGAGACCCAGTACTTC.

This sequence joins TRBV5-1 and TRBJ2-5, with 13 bases that match TRBD2. This CDR3 has 17 amino acids. With 3 bases clipped from V and 2 bases from J, the junction kept 7 bases outside the gene matches. Germline V gene lookup returns CDR1 SGHRS and CDR2 YFSETQ. The CDR3, as DNA: TGCGCCAGCAGCTCCGGACTAGCGGGAGCGGGGCAAGAGACCCAGTACTTC. Protein: CASSSGLAGAGQETQYF.

J is TRBJ2-2 and V is TRBV19, with D tentatively TRBD1 (5 bases). Germline CDR1 LNHDA, CDR2 SQIVND (reference sequence). CDR3 length: 16 residues. V dropped 7 bases and J dropped 1 base, with 16 bases sitting between them. The CDR3 coding sequence is TGTGCCAGTACCGGACAACCTCTAATGAACACCGGGGAGCTGTTTTTT. Translation gives CASTGQPLMNTGELFF. The whole variable domain, filled in from reference TRBV19 and TRBJ2-2, reads DGGITQSPKYLFRKEGQNVTLSCEQNLNHDAMYWYRQDPGQGLRLIYYSQIVNDFQKGDIAEGYSVSREKKESFPLTVTSAQKNPTAFYLCASTGQPLMNTGELFFGEGSRLTVL.